The 30 T cell receptor beta chains given below trace back to one sample, sequenced in a study of patients and donors after allogeneic stem cell transplantation. MiXCR, run by TCRdb on the RT-PCR reads, gives a single entry per CDR3 protein. The sample includes 200,000 to 250,000 distinct CDR3 sequences, 11% to 15% of them seen just once. The sample comprised blood, either unsorted or a sorted T cell fraction (not recorded which). These receptors were taken from a human donor who was either an allogeneic HSCT recipient or a stem cell or donor lymphocyte infusion donor (not recorded which). It is not recorded whose cells these are; they may come from a transplant donor.

This clonotype was recorded at least ten times. The J gene is TRBJ2-7, the V gene TRBV6-5; 11 positions agree with TRBD2. Germline loops: CDR1 MNHEY, CDR2 SVGAGI. V shed 1 base, J shed 6 bases, and the junction held 2 bases outside the gene matches. The CDR3 runs 14 residues. The CDR3 sequence is CASSYYSGRGEQYF. The CDR3 nucleotides read TGTGCCAGCAGTTACTATAGCGGGAGGGGCGAGCAGTACTTC.

J is TRBJ2-1 and V is TRBV7-2; TRBD2 might be the D (7 bases). V was shortened by 1 base and J by 1 base, with 11 bases between the two germline ends. Germline assignment: CDR1 SGHTA and CDR2 FQGNSA. The CDR3 extends over 16 amino acids. CDR3 loop: CASSLDGGLSYNEQFF. CDR3 coding DNA: TGTGCCAGCAGCTTAGACGGGGGGCTATCCTACAATGAGCAGTTCTTC.

The chain links TRBV28 to TRBJ2-7; 10 bases align to TRBD1. Losses at the gene ends were 5 bases for V and 4 bases for J; bases not matched to a gene: 8. The CDR3 has 15 residues. Germline assignment: CDR1 MDHEN and CDR2 SYDVKM. CDR3 sequence reads: CASSRLGQGSYEQYF. The CDR3 coding sequence is TGTGCCAGCAGTCGACTGGGACAGGGGAGTTACGAGCAGTACTTC.

The chain has TRBV5-1 and TRBJ2-2; D unclear. The CDR3 runs 12 residues. Germline V gene sequence: CDR1 SGHRS, CDR2 YFSETQ. Trimming shortened V by 7 bases and J by 7 bases, and 11 bases separated the two germline ends. This CDR3 is CASRRGVGELFF. The CDR3 DNA is TGCGCCAGCCGCCGTGGGGTCGGGGAGCTGTTTTTT.

This clonotype was counted at least ten times. The CDR3 protein is CASSAVGTGGWTEAFF. The CDR3 DNA reads TGCGCCAGCAGCGCCGTCGGGACAGGGGGATGGACTGAAGCTTTCTTT. The V gene is TRBV5-1, the J gene TRBJ1-1; 11 bases line up with TRBD1. V gave up 4 bases and J gave up 5 bases; unmatched junction bases: 10. Germline V CDR1 and CDR2: SGHRS, YFSETQ. The CDR3 is 16 amino acids.

This clonotype was seen ten or more times. This rearrangement joins TRBV14 to TRBJ2-4, with a weak D call TRBD1 (6 bases). Germline V gives CDR1 SGHDN, CDR2 FVKESK. V lost 5 bases and J lost 0, with 23 bases in between. The CDR3 loop spans 19 amino acids. In nucleotides, the CDR3 is TGTGCCAGCAGCTCAAACCGGACAAGGGGGAGAGTAGCCAAAAACATTCAGTACTTC. It translates to CASSSNRTRGRVAKNIQYF.

This sequence joins TRBV20-1 and TRBJ2-7; D uncertain. The length of the CDR3 is 13 residues. Trimming took 1 base from V and 2 from J, leaving 9 bases between them. The germline V gene encodes CDR1 DFQATT and CDR2 SNEGSKA (reference sequence). CDR3: CSARAQITYEQYF. In DNA form, the CDR3 reads TGCAGTGCTAGAGCCCAGATAACCTACGAGCAGTACTTC.

The chain links TRBV5-6 to TRBJ2-3; 7 bases are a match to TRBD2. From germline, CDR1 is SGHDT and CDR2 YYEEEE. Trimming removed 4 bases from V and 2 bases from J; junction bases left unmatched: 19. This CDR3 spans 19 amino acids. CDR3 region: CASSRLAAPWGGSTDTQYF. In nucleotides, the CDR3 is TGTGCCAGCAGCCGGCTAGCGGCACCCTGGGGGGGGTCCACAGATACGCAGTATTTT. Full variable domain (rest looked up from reference TRBV5-6 and TRBJ2-3): DAGVTQSPTHLIKTRGQQVTLRCSPKSGHDTVSWYQQALGQGPQFIFQYYEEEERQRGNFPDRFSGHQFPNYSSELNVNALLLGDSALYLCASSRLAAPWGGSTDTQYFGPGTRLTVL.

This chain uses TRBV29-1 with TRBJ1-2; 8 bases are shared with TRBD1. The CDR3 contains 13 residues. Germline V CDR1 and CDR2: SQVTM, ANQGSEA. The V segment lost 3 bases and the J segment 2 bases; nucleotides outside the gene matches: 2. DNA for the CDR3: TGCAGCGTTGACCAGGGGGCCAACTATGGCTACACCTTC. It is translated as CSVDQGANYGYTF.

The chain is built from TRBV10-3 and TRBJ2-1, with TRBD2 identical over 8 bases. J gave up 4 bases and V 4 bases, and 3 bases lay outside the gene matches. CDR1 and CDR2 (germline): ENHRY, SYGVKD. The CDR3 runs 14 residues. Written as DNA, the CDR3 is TGTGCCATCAGTGCGGCGGGAGGATACAATGAGCAGTTCTTC. It encodes CAISAAGGYNEQFF.

This clonotype occurred a few times. The chain links TRBV6-2 or TRBV6-3 to TRBJ2-1; 9 bases align to TRBD1. The germline V gene encodes CDR1 MNHEY and CDR2 SVGEGT. V shed 7 bases, J shed 7 bases, and the junction held 11 bases outside the gene matches. The CDR3 extends over 15 amino acids. The CDR3 nucleotides read TGTGCCAGCATCGAAGGACAGGGGTGGGCGAATGAGCAGTTCTTC. It translates to CASIEGQGWANEQFF.

This chain connects TRBV27 to TRBJ2-3, with D possibly TRBD2 on 6 matching bases. The CDR3 consists of 15 residues. Germline V gene lookup returns CDR1 MNHEY and CDR2 SMNVEV (reference sequence). Trimming pared 7 bases from V and 0 bases from J, leaving 14 bases between. DNA of the CDR3: TGTGCCAGCACCCGGGACTTCTATAGCACAGATACGCAGTATTTT. It translates to CASTRDFYSTDTQYF.

This clonotype was detected ten times or more. This chain joins TRBV12-3 or TRBV12-4 and TRBJ2-4; D remains unclear. CDR3 size: 14 residues. The germline V and J ends were trimmed by 2 bases and 2 bases, with 7 bases remaining between them. The CDR3 DNA reads as TGTGCCAGCAGTTTATCAACAACCAAAAACATTCAGTACTTC. Encoded protein: CASSLSTTKNIQYF.

In its sample, this clonotype was seen a few times. The chain joins TRBV29-1 to TRBJ2-1; 7 bases line up with TRBD2. Germline V lookup: CDR1 SQVTM, CDR2 ANQGSEA. The V segment lost 1 base and the J segment 8 bases; nucleotides outside the gene matches: 14. The CDR3 loop spans 16 amino acids. Here the CDR3 reads CSVEGHRTRGSDEQFF. The DNA of the CDR3 is TGCAGCGTTGAAGGACATAGGACTAGGGGTTCCGATGAGCAGTTCTTC.

This clonotype showed up many times. The chain is built from TRBV29-1 and TRBJ2-7; no firm D call. CDR3 length: 12 amino acids. Germline V CDR1 and CDR2: SQVTM, ANQGSEA. Trimming shortened V by 5 bases and J by 13 bases, and 21 bases separated the two germline ends. CDR3 loop: CSVRTGPQIDYF. Here the CDR3 DNA reads TGCAGCGTTCGGACCGGGCCCCAAATTGATTACTTC.

The V gene is TRBV11-3, the J gene TRBJ1-1; D is ambiguous. Per the germline V gene, CDR1 is SGHNT and CDR2 is YENEEA. The V gene lost 5 bases and the J gene lost 10 bases, with 11 bases spanning the gap. The CDR3 loop spans 11 amino acids. The CDR3 reads CASSSISVAFF. The CDR3 DNA sequence: TGTGCCAGCAGCAGTATCAGTGTAGCTTTCTTT.

The chain carries TRBV6-2 or TRBV6-3 and TRBJ1-1, with D tentatively TRBD1 (6 bases). Germline CDR1 reads MNHEY; CDR2 reads SVGEGT. Trimming cost V 7 bases and J 4 bases, with 16 bases left between them. The CDR3 extends over 14 amino acids. The CDR3 loop is CASTGVGFGTEAFF. The CDR3, as DNA: TGTGCCAGCACAGGGGTCGGGTTTGGCACTGAAGCTTTCTTT.

The table lists this clonotype with a few counts. V and J are TRBV20-1 and TRBJ2-4; 11 bases match TRBD2. The CDR3 totals 17 residues. V dropped 3 bases and J dropped 5; count of bases not matched to a gene: 12. Germline-derived CDR1 and CDR2 are DFQATT and SNEGSKA (reference sequence). This CDR3 is CSASTPGLAARENIQYF. The CDR3 bases are TGCAGTGCTAGCACTCCGGGACTAGCGGCTCGGGAAAACATTCAGTACTTC.

For this clonotype: A clone one base away is much larger, so this may be a read error. V gene TRBV12-3 or TRBV12-4 combines with J gene TRBJ2-2; the D is unclear. The V gene lost 2 bases and the J gene lost 4 bases, with 2 bases spanning the gap. The CDR3 is 12 residues long. For the CDR3, the DNA is TGTGCCAGCAGTTTATTCACCGGGGAGCTGTTTTTT. Protein: CASSLFTGELFF.

This rearrangement joins TRBV20-1 to TRBJ1-1; TRBD1 matches at 7 bases. Germline CDR1 DFQATT, CDR2 SNEGSKA (reference sequence). This CDR3 is built from 14 residues. V shed 6 bases and J 10 bases; nucleotides not matched to a gene: 17. Here the CDR3 reads CSADDLGQVEGAFF. The CDR3 DNA is TGCAGTGCCGACGACTTAGGACAGGTAGAAGGAGCTTTCTTT.

This chain links TRBV2 with TRBJ2-1; D is possibly TRBD2 (5 bases). Trimming shortened V by 7 bases and J by 3 bases, and 10 bases separated the two germline ends. The germline gives CDR1 SNHLY, CDR2 FYNNEI. The CDR3 loop spans 13 amino acids. CDR3 sequence reads: CASMLGSYNEQFF. Written as DNA, the CDR3 is TGTGCCAGCATGTTGGGGAGCTACAATGAGCAGTTCTTC.

This clonotype was counted only a few times. V gene TRBV11-2 combines with J gene TRBJ2-4, with D unclear. CDR3 size: 11 residues. Germline V gene data show CDR1 as SGHAT and CDR2 as FQNNGV. V lost 5 bases, J lost 9 bases, and 8 bases lay in between. CDR3 protein: CASSQAAIQYF. CDR3 nucleotide sequence: TGTGCCAGCAGCCAGGCGGCCATTCAGTACTTC.

The J gene is TRBJ2-5, the V gene TRBV20-1; TRBD2 matches at 12 bases. The CDR3 length is 14 residues. V lost 3 bases and J lost 4; bases outside the gene matches: 3. CDR1 is DFQATT and CDR2 is SNEGSKA in the germline V gene (reference sequence). The CDR3 reads CSASASGGAETQYF. The CDR3 DNA follows: TGCAGTGCTAGCGCTAGCGGGGGGGCAGAGACCCAGTACTTC.

This clonotype has only a few counts. The chain employs TRBV10-3 and TRBJ1-1; D is possibly TRBD1 (6 bases). The length of the CDR3 is 12 residues. Per germline, CDR1 ENHRY and CDR2 SYGVKD. V lost 5 bases, J lost 7 bases, and 11 bases lay in between. The CDR3 here is CAISQTDSEAFF. DNA for the CDR3: TGTGCCATCAGTCAGACGGACAGTGAAGCTTTCTTT.

This clonotype was counted a single time. The CDR3 is CASIRFVDEAFF. The CDR3 coding sequence is TGTGCCAGCATCAGATTCGTGGATGAAGCTTTCTTT. The gene calls are TRBV21-1 and TRBJ1-1. TRBV21-1 is described as a pseudogene. The CDR3 is made up of 12 amino acids.

The genes are TRBV5-1 and TRBJ1-1; D possibly corresponds to TRBD1 (5 bases). The length of the CDR3 is 14 residues. V lost 0 bases and J 5 bases, leaving 11 bases between the germline ends. Germline-derived CDR1 and CDR2 are SGHRS and YFSETQ. CDR3 loop: CASSLDGGRTEAFF. DNA of the CDR3: TGCGCCAGCAGCTTGGATGGGGGACGGACTGAAGCTTTCTTT.

The rearrangement joins TRBV7-2 to TRBJ2-7, with 8 bases that match TRBD2. V gave up 5 bases and J gave up 1 base; unmatched junction bases: 7. This CDR3 is built from 15 residues. Germline CDR1 reads SGHTA; CDR2 reads FQGNSA. In DNA form, the CDR3 reads TGTGCCAGCAGCGGTCCCGGGACTAGGTCCTACGAGCAGTACTTC. Translating it yields CASSGPGTRSYEQYF.

The gene calls are TRBV20-1 and TRBJ2-3, with TRBD2 matching over 12 bases. The CDR3 is 14 amino acids. The germline V gene encodes CDR1 DFQATT and CDR2 SNEGSKA (reference sequence). Trimming cost V 1 base and J 11 bases; bases outside gene matches: 7. The CDR3 region has the DNA TGCAGTGCTAGAGCTACTAGCGGGAGGTGGAAGCAGTATTTT. This encodes CSARATSGRWKQYF.

This clonotype was detected many times. The chain carries TRBV7-2 and TRBJ2-2; D is possibly TRBD1 (6 bases). This CDR3 has 14 residues. V was trimmed by 5 bases and J by 9 bases, leaving 16 bases between them. Germline V lookup: CDR1 SGHTA, CDR2 FQGNSA. DNA of the CDR3: TGTGCCAGCAGCCCCTCAGTGGGGGCGCGGGAGCTGTTTTTT. It encodes CASSPSVGARELFF.

At least ten counts were recorded for this clonotype. The chain couples TRBV4-2 to TRBJ2-4, with TRBD1 as a possible D gene (6 bases). Trimming removed 0 bases at V and 15 bases at J, with 15 bases between. The CDR3 loop spans 13 amino acids. In germline, CDR1 is LGHNA, CDR2 YNFKEQ. The CDR3 DNA reads as TGTGCCAGCAGCCAAGATTTGGGACAACTGAGGTACTTC. Translated, it gives CASSQDLGQLRYF.